Here is one T cell receptor (beta chain) with its context. The data were obtained in a study of sequential checkpoint blockade in melanoma. Only in-frame clones appear in the TCRdb table, and some are missing; sequencing was by immunoSEQ multiplex PCR. The sample shows about 35,000 clones, 80% to 90% of them seen only once. CDR1 is MNHEY, CDR2 SMNVEV, per germline (reference sequence). CDR3 length: 15 residues. The V gene end was trimmed by 6 bases and the J gene end by 0 bases; junction bases not matched to a gene: 4. Treatment here: randomized to nivolumab then ipilimumab (arm A) or the reverse (arm B).

Sequencing was performed on CD8+ T cells sorted from blood (inferred from file names), taken from a patient given nivolumab and ipilimumab in sequence. The chain recombines TRBV27 with TRBJ1-5; 8 nucleotides match TRBD1. The receptor comes from a human donor with melanoma. CDR3 amino acids: CASSWDRYSNQPQHF. The CDR3 nucleotides read TGTGCCAGCAGCTGGGACAGGTATAGCAATCAGCCCCAGCATTTT.